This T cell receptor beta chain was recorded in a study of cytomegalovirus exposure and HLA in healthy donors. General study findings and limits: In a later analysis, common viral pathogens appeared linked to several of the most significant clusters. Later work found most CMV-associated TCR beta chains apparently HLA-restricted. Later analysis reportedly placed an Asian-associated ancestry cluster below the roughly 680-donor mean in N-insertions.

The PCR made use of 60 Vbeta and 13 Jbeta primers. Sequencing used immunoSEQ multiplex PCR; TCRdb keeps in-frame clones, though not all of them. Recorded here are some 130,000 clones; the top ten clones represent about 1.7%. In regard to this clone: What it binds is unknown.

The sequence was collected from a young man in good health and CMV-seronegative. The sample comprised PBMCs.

CDR3 nucleotides: TGTGCCAGCAGCTCCGACTTATCACCCTACGAGCAGTACTTC. Protein: CASSSDLSPYEQYF. The chain combines TRBV7-9 with TRBJ2-7; D remains ambiguous. V lost 4 bases and J lost 2, with 12 bases in between. The length of the CDR3 is 14 residues. Looked up from germline, CDR1 is SEHNR and CDR2 is FQNEAQ (reference sequence).